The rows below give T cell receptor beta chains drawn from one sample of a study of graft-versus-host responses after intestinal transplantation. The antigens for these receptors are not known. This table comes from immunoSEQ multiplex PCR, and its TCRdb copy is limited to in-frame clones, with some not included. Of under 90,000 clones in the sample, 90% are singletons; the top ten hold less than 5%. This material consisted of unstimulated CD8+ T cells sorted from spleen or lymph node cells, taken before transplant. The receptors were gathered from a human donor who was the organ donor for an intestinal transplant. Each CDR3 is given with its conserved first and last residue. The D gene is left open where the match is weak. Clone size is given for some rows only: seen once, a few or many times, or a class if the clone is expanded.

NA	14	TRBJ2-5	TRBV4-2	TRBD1	TGTGCCAGCAGTCGTCCCGGGACAGAAGAGACCCAGTACTTC	CASSRPGTEETQYF
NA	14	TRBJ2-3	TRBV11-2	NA	TGTGCCAGCAGCCGACCCGAACGGGAAGATACGCAGTATTTT	CASSRPEREDTQYF
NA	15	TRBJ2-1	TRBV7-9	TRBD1	TGTGCCAGCAGCTTATCACAGGGGGCCCTTCGGGAGCAGTTCTTC	CASSLSQGALREQFF
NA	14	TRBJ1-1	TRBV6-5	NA	TGTGCCAGCAGGACACAGGGTGGGGTACATGAAGCTTTCTTT	CASRTQGGVHEAFF
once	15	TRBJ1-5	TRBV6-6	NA	TGTGCCAGCAGTTACGTACAGGGTGGCAATCAGCCCCAGCATTTT	CASSYVQGGNQPQHF
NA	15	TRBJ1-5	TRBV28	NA	TGTGCCAGCAGGATGGGCCCCGGGGGCAATCAGCCCCAGCATTTT	CASRMGPGGNQPQHF
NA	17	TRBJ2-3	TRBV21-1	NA	TGTGCCAGCAAAGGGCGGGGGGGCCCCCCCCACACAGATACGCAGTATTTT	CASKGRGGPPHTDTQYF
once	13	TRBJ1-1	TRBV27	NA	TGTGCCAGCAGTCCCGACACGTACACTGAAGCTTTCTTT	CASSPDTYTEAFF
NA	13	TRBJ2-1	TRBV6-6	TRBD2	TGTGCCAGCAGTTACTCTAGCGGGGATGAGCAGTTCTTC	CASSYSSGDEQFF
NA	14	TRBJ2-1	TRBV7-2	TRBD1	TGTGCCAGCAGCTTATTTGGACAGGGGAATGAGCAGTTCTTC	CASSLFGQGNEQFF
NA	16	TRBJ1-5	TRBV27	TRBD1	TGTGCCAGCAGTTCCAGGGACAGGCGGAGCAATCAGCCCCAGCATTTT	CASSSRDRRSNQPQHF
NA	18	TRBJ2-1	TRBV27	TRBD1	TGTGCCAGCAGTTTCACGATACGCCGGGACAGTAGGTACAATGAGCAGTTCTTC	CASSFTIRRDSRYNEQFF
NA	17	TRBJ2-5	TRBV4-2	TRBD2	TGTGCCAGCAGCCAAGATGGGCCTAGCGGGGGGCAAGAGACCCAGTACTTC	CASSQDGPSGGQETQYF
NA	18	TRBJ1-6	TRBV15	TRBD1	TGTGCCACCAGCACCCTAGGACAGGGGGCAATCTATAATTCACCCCTCCACTTT	CATSTLGQGAIYNSPLHF
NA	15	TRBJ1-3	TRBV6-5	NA	TGTGCCAGCACCATTCAGGCTGCCTCTGGAAACACCATATATTTT	CASTIQAASGNTIYF
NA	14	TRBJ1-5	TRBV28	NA	TGTGCCAGCAGGCCGAACTATAGCAATCAGCCCCAGCATTTT	CASRPNYSNQPQHF
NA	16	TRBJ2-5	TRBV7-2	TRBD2	TGTGCCAGCAGCTTAGAACTAGCGGGGACCCAAGAGACCCAGTACTTC	CASSLELAGTQETQYF
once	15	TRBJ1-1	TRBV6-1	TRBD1	TGTGCCAGCAGTGAAAAGGACAGGGGGAACACTGAAGCTTTCTTT	CASSEKDRGNTEAFF
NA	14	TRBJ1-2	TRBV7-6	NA	TGTGCCAGCAGCTTAGGGCAGGGTGACGGCGGCTACACCTTC	CASSLGQGDGGYTF
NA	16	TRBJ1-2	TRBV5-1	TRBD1	TGCGCCAGCAGCCCGAAGGGACAGGGGGATCTCTATGGCTACACCTTC	CASSPKGQGDLYGYTF
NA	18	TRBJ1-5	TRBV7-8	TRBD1	TGTGCCAGCAGCCCCCGGACAGGCCACGGGGATAGCAATCAGCCCCAGCATTTT	CASSPRTGHGDSNQPQHF
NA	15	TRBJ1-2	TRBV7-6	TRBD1	TGTGCCAGCAGCTCGGAACTACAGGGGGCGCATGGCTACACCTTC	CASSSELQGAHGYTF
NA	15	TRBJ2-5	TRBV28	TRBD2	TGTGCCAGCAGTCTGGGGGGGGTGTACCAAGAGACCCAGTACTTC	CASSLGGVYQETQYF
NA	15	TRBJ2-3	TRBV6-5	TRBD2	TGTGCCAGCAGTTACCGAGGCGGGGGAGCAGATACGCAGTATTTT	CASSYRGGGADTQYF
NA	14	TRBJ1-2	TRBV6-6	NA	TGTGCCAGCAGTTACGGAAACAGGGTAGCTGGCTACACCTTC	CASSYGNRVAGYTF
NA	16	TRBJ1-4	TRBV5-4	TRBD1	TGTGCCAGCAGTTTAGACAGGGGGTCGACTAATGAAAAACTGTTTTTT	CASSLDRGSTNEKLFF
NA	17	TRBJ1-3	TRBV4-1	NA	TGCGCCAGCAGCCAAGTACGGGGAATCAACTCTGGAAACACCATATATTTT	CASSQVRGINSGNTIYF
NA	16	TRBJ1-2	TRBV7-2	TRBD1	TGTGCCAGCAGCTTAGTGGCAGGGGGCTTGGACTATGGCTACACCTTC	CASSLVAGGLDYGYTF
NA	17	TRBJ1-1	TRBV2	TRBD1	TGTGCCAGCAATGGGGATGACAGGGAGGTAATGAACACTGAAGCTTTCTTT	CASNGDDREVMNTEAFF
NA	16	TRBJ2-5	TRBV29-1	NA	TGCAGCGTTGAGGGGCAGGGGGGCCGGCTACAAGAGACCCAGTACTTC	CSVEGQGGRLQETQYF
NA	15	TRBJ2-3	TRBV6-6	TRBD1	TGTGCCAGCAGTTACCCGGACAGGGGGACAGATACGCAGTATTTT	CASSYPDRGTDTQYF